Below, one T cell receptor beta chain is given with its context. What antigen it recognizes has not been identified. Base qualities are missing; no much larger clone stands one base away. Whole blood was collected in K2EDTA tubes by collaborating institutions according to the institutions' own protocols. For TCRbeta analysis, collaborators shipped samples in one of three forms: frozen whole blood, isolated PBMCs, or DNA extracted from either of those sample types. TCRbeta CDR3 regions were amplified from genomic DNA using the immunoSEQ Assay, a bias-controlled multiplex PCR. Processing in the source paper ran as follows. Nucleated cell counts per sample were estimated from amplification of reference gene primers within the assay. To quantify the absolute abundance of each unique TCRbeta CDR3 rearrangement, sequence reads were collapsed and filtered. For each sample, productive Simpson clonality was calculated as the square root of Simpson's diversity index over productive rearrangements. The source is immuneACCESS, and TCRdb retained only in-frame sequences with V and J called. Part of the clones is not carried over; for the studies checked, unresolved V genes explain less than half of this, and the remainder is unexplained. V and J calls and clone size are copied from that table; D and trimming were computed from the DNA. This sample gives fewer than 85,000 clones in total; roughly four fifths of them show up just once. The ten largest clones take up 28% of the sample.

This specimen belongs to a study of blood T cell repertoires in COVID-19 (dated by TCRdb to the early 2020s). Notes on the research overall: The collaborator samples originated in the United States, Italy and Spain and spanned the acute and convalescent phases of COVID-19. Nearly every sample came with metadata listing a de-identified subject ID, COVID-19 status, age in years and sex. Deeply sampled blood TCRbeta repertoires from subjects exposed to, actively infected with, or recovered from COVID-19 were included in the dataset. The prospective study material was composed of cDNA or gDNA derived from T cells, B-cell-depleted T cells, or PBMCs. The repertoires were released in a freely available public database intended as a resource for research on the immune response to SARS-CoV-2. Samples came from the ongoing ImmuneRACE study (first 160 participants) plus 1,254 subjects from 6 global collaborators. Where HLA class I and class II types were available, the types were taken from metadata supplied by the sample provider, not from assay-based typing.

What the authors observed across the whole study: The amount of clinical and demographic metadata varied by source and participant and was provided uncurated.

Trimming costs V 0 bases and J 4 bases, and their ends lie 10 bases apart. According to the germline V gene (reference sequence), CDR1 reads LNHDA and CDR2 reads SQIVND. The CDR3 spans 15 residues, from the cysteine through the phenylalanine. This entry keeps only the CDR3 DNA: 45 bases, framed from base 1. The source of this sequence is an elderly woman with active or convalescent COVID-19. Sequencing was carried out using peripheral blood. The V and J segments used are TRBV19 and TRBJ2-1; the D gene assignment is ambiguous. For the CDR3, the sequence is CASSIDPLQYNEQFF. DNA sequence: TGTGCCAGTAGTATAGATCCCCTACAGTACAATGAGCAGTTCTTC.